Listed below are T cell receptor beta chains from one sample, sequenced in a study of CD4 T cells in relation to SARS-CoV-2 and coronaviruses. Clones were sequenced by immunoSEQ multiplex PCR, and TCRdb holds only the in-frame ones, with some missing. The table lists about 36,000 clones, roughly four fifths of them singletons. Their specific antigens are unknown. The sample taken for sequencing was naive CD4+ T cells from PBMCs, cultured in vitro. The receptors were sampled from an adult with COVID-19. The CDR3 runs from the conserved cysteine through the conserved F or W. A D gene is named only where the DNA matches it firmly.

cdr3_aa: CASSFSLQTRGVFF
d_call: -
v_call: TRBV28

cdr3_aa: CASSLNNLSNQPQHF
d_call: -
v_call: TRBV18

cdr3_aa: CAWSTLSGSGNSPLHF
d_call: -
v_call: TRBV30

cdr3_aa: CASSVPGTSGTRTYNEQFF
d_call: TRBD2
v_call: TRBV5-1

cdr3_aa: CASSRGEETQYF
d_call: -
v_call: TRBV19

cdr3_aa: CASSEEVLQETQYF
d_call: -
v_call: TRBV2

cdr3_aa: CASSQVADSYEQYF
d_call: -
v_call: TRBV4-2

cdr3_aa: CASDTGDQETQYF
d_call: -
v_call: TRBV28

cdr3_aa: CASSLNQAVETQYF
d_call: -
v_call: TRBV27

cdr3_aa: CAISDIDGRRTEAFF
d_call: -
v_call: TRBV10-3

cdr3_aa: CASSVGGTMSTDTQYF
d_call: -
v_call: TRBV9

cdr3_aa: CASNKREGPNGELFF
d_call: TRBD2
v_call: TRBV6-5

cdr3_aa: CASSTTETDTQYF
d_call: -
v_call: TRBV19

cdr3_aa: CASSRGSGANVLTF
d_call: -
v_call: TRBV6-5

cdr3_aa: CATSDLDRGNEQFF
d_call: TRBD1
v_call: TRBV24-1

cdr3_aa: CASSLGRREQFF
d_call: -
v_call: TRBV28

cdr3_aa: CASSTQGRETQYF
d_call: -
v_call: TRBV7-2

cdr3_aa: CASSPAGRRVWYGYTF
d_call: -
v_call: TRBV14

cdr3_aa: CASSTRSSLGGYTF
d_call: -
v_call: TRBV4-2

cdr3_aa: CASSSQGGGQFF
d_call: -
v_call: TRBV7-3

cdr3_aa: CASRASGTDTQYF
d_call: -
v_call: TRBV7-2

cdr3_aa: CASSLRAGDYYTF
d_call: -
v_call: TRBV12-3/TRBV12-4

cdr3_aa: CASSPPSVYNEQFF
d_call: -
v_call: TRBV10-1

cdr3_aa: CASSLLPGTSYEQYF
d_call: -
v_call: TRBV6-2/TRBV6-3

cdr3_aa: CASSLPGLGGADTQYF
d_call: -
v_call: TRBV28

cdr3_aa: CASSAVGGGLRNEQFF
d_call: TRBD2
v_call: TRBV6-4

cdr3_aa: CAWSGSRTGANSPLHF
d_call: TRBD1
v_call: TRBV30

cdr3_aa: CASSVGPTLPSTDTQYF
d_call: -
v_call: TRBV9

cdr3_aa: CASRPAVPQPQHF
d_call: -
v_call: TRBV27

cdr3_aa: CASSLPRGDSTDTQYF
d_call: -
v_call: TRBV28

cdr3_aa: CASSQDGLAYEQYF
d_call: -
v_call: TRBV4-1

cdr3_aa: CSASETADSEQYF
d_call: -
v_call: TRBV20-1

cdr3_aa: CASSEAYSNYGYTF
d_call: -
v_call: TRBV2

cdr3_aa: CASSEMGVYSPLHF
d_call: -
v_call: TRBV6-1

cdr3_aa: CASSRSIPQETQYF
d_call: -
v_call: TRBV18

cdr3_aa: CASSALSGTVAYEQYF
d_call: TRBD1
v_call: TRBV19

cdr3_aa: CASSNPSGWNTEAFF
d_call: -
v_call: TRBV19

cdr3_aa: CASTRSFTDTQYF
d_call: -
v_call: TRBV2

cdr3_aa: CASSLGFNQPQHF
d_call: -
v_call: TRBV11-1

cdr3_aa: CASIIDRGRGEQYF
d_call: TRBD1
v_call: TRBV11-2

cdr3_aa: CASSWGLSTDTQYF
d_call: -
v_call: TRBV28

cdr3_aa: CASSLAGVETQYF
d_call: TRBD2
v_call: TRBV7-6

cdr3_aa: CSVVPGARTLEQYF
d_call: -
v_call: TRBV29-1

cdr3_aa: CASRYRGQLSYEQYF
d_call: TRBD1
v_call: TRBV19

cdr3_aa: CASSYSGGNSYEQYF
d_call: -
v_call: TRBV6-6

cdr3_aa: CASSLWASGNTDTQYF
d_call: TRBD2
v_call: TRBV27

cdr3_aa: CASSEATQGLPDTQYF
d_call: -
v_call: TRBV6-1

cdr3_aa: CASSPPKILYGYTF
d_call: -
v_call: TRBV18

cdr3_aa: CASRPGTVHNEQFF
d_call: -
v_call: TRBV27

cdr3_aa: CASSLDLVVTEAFF
d_call: -
v_call: TRBV11-2

cdr3_aa: CASSRAVTGSSPLHF
d_call: -
v_call: TRBV6-2/TRBV6-3